The T cell receptor beta chain under discussion was sequenced for a study of blood T cell repertoires in COVID-19. Study-level background: The United States, Italy and Spain supplied acute and convalescent COVID-19 samples.

CDR1 is SGHNT and CDR2 is YYREEE in the germline V gene (reference sequence). V shed 4 bases, J shed 4 bases, and the junction held 10 bases outside the gene matches. This CDR3 has 17 residues. TCRdb keeps only in-frame clones here, not all; method: immunoSEQ multiplex PCR. This sample has under 150,000 clones, with about 87% found just once. In this sample, this clone turned up once. Recruitment covered some 25 US areas and drew participants whose ages spanned roughly 18 to 89 years. The V gene is TRBV5-4, the J gene TRBJ2-7; 14 nucleotides line up with TRBD2. The clonotype comes from a man aged 45-60 years in a cohort exposed to, infected with or recovered from COVID-19 (not recorded which). Sequences were obtained from PBMCs or T cells enriched from blood (not recorded which). CDR3 in amino acids: CASSAPAGTSGSYEQYF. Here the CDR3 DNA reads TGTGCCAGCAGCGCCCCGGCGGGGACTAGCGGGAGTTACGAGCAGTACTTC.